Listed here are 13 T cell receptor beta chains from one sample, sequenced in a study of technical replicates of blood from several donors. Sequencing was performed with immunoSEQ multiplex PCR; in TCRdb, only in-frame clones are kept and a portion is missing. Among tens of thousands of clones listed, nearly 98% were seen once. Sequencing was done on a sample of T cells isolated from PBMCs. These receptors all come from a human donor in good health.

The rearrangement links TRBV5-1 to TRBJ1-4, with D unclear. Between the trimmed V and J ends, which lost 7 bases and 1 base, there was a span of 26 bases. Germline lookup yields CDR1 SGHRS and CDR2 YFSETQ. The CDR3 has 19 residues. CDR3 sequence (DNA): TGCGCCAGCGCCTACGGGCGACCGAGGGTGACCGGAACTAATGAAAAACTGTTTTTT. This encodes CASAYGRPRVTGTNEKLFF.

This rearrangement joins TRBV4-1 to TRBJ2-7; TRBD2 is a possible D gene (5 bases). Deletions cut 0 bases from V and 2 bases from J, with 8 bases between. The CDR3 has 14 amino acids. Germline-derived CDR1 and CDR2 are MGHRA and YSYEKL. The CDR3 DNA reads as TGCGCCAGCAGCCAAGATGAGGGTACCTACGAGCAGTACTTC. Its translation: CASSQDEGTYEQYF.

The chain combines TRBV9 with TRBJ2-7; 10 nucleotides align to TRBD1. Germline V gene sequence: CDR1 SGDLS, CDR2 YYNGEE. J was trimmed by 3 bases and V by 2 bases; bases with no gene match: 5. The CDR3 is made up of 15 amino acids. CDR3: CASSVGTGAIYEQYF. The CDR3 DNA is TGTGCCAGCAGCGTGGGGACAGGGGCAATCTACGAGCAGTACTTC.

The chain combines TRBV6-5 with TRBJ1-4, with D possibly matching TRBD1 (6 bases). V lost 1 base and J 2 bases, leaving 11 bases between the germline ends. Looked up from germline, CDR1 is MNHEY and CDR2 is SVGAGI. This CDR3 spans 16 amino acids. CDR3 nucleotide sequence: TGTGCCAGCAGTTACTGGGGGCTGGGGACTAATGAAAAACTGTTTTTT. This encodes CASSYWGLGTNEKLFF.

The chain couples TRBV6-1 to TRBJ2-7; D not resolved. The V gene's germline CDR1 is MNHNS and CDR2 SASEGT. The CDR3 totals 13 residues. Trimming took off 7 bases at V and 0 bases at J, with 10 bases between the two ends. In DNA, the CDR3 is TGTGCCAGCACTATACAGACCTCCTACGAGCAGTACTTC. It encodes CASTIQTSYEQYF.

This sequence joins TRBV28 and TRBJ1-1, with D unclear. V was pared by 1 base and J by 1 base, with 7 bases between. This CDR3 spans 14 amino acids. Germline lookup yields CDR1 MDHEN and CDR2 SYDVKM. The CDR3 protein is CASSLLQKNTEAFF. The DNA for the CDR3 is TGTGCCAGCAGTTTATTGCAGAAGAACACTGAAGCTTTCTTT.

This chain links TRBV27 with TRBJ2-3; D ambiguous. Germline CDR1 MNHEY, CDR2 SMNVEV (reference sequence). V was trimmed by 2 bases and J by 2 bases, leaving 8 bases between them. This CDR3 comprises 14 residues. The CDR3 coding sequence is TGTGCCAGCAGTTTAGGCGGTTTCACAGATACGCAGTATTTT. Its translation: CASSLGGFTDTQYF.

The V gene is TRBV4-2, the J gene TRBJ1-1; 8 nucleotides match TRBD1. Unmatched junction bases numbered 13, after V lost 2 bases and J lost 11 bases. CDR3 size: 15 residues. Per the germline V gene, CDR1 is LGHNA and CDR2 is YNFKEQ. CDR3 in amino acids: CASSQRGQGGPRAFF. The CDR3 DNA reads TGTGCCAGCAGCCAAAGAGGACAGGGAGGACCGCGGGCTTTCTTT.

This chain links TRBV6-1 with TRBJ2-1, with 11 positions matching TRBD1. Germline assignment: CDR1 MNHNS and CDR2 SASEGT. The ends lost 6 bases at V and 4 bases at J; junction bases unmatched: 5. This CDR3 spans 15 amino acids. This chain's CDR3 is CASRPGQGGYNEQFF. DNA for the CDR3: TGTGCCAGCAGGCCGGGACAGGGGGGGTACAATGAGCAGTTCTTC.

CDR3 sequence: CASSLPPRGYTF. The CDR3 bases are TGTGCCAGCAGTTTACCTCCTAGGGGCTACACCTTC. The V gene is TRBV28, the J gene TRBJ1-2, with no clear D. The CDR3 is 12 residues long. Germline V gene lookup returns CDR1 MDHEN and CDR2 SYDVKM. Trimming removed 2 bases at V and 8 bases at J, with 9 bases between.

In DNA form, the CDR3 reads TGTGCCAGCTCACTGAGACAAGAGACCCAGTACTTC. It codes for CASSLRQETQYF. This chain connects TRBV18 to TRBJ2-5; D gene unclear. There are 12 residues in the CDR3. V lost 4 bases to trimming and J lost 2 bases, with 5 bases between them. Germline V gene sequence: CDR1 KGHSH, CDR2 LQKENI.

This chain joins TRBV5-1 and TRBJ2-2, with TRBD2 identical over 14 bases. CDR3 length: 17 residues. The germline V gene encodes CDR1 SGHRS and CDR2 YFSETQ. Trimming took 4 bases from V and 4 from J; bases not matched to a gene: 6. CDR3 protein: CASSQGLAGDGTGELFF. The CDR3 DNA follows: TGCGCCAGCAGCCAGGGACTAGCGGGAGATGGCACCGGGGAGCTGTTTTTT.

The chain couples TRBV6-5 to TRBJ1-1; D unclear. Germline V CDR1 and CDR2: MNHEY, SVGAGI. This CDR3 is built from 16 residues. Trimming pared 3 bases from V and 1 base from J, leaving 15 bases between. The DNA for the CDR3 is TGTGCCAGCAGTTATTGGAGTCCGAGGAGGAACACTGAAGCTTTCTTT. Protein: CASSYWSPRRNTEAFF.